This T cell receptor beta chain was profiled in a study of blood T cell repertoires in COVID-19. Study-wide context: Sources were T cells, B-cell-depleted T cells, or PBMCs; the material itself was cDNA or gDNA.

The CDR3 runs to 13 residues. The assay was immunoSEQ multiplex PCR, and TCRdb's table has in-frame clones only and misses some. The repertoire holds about 370,000 clones, with more than 70% as singletons. Input material: peripheral blood. V is TRBV7-5 and J is TRBJ2-7; the D call of TRBD1 is as the table states it, not checked on the DNA. TRBV7-5 is a documented pseudogene. This clonotype was sampled from a woman in her 30s with COVID-19, enrolled during active disease. This CDR3 reads CVRSPGQFHEQYF. The CDR3, as DNA: TGTGTCAGAAGCCCTGGACAGTTTCACGAGCAGTACTTC.